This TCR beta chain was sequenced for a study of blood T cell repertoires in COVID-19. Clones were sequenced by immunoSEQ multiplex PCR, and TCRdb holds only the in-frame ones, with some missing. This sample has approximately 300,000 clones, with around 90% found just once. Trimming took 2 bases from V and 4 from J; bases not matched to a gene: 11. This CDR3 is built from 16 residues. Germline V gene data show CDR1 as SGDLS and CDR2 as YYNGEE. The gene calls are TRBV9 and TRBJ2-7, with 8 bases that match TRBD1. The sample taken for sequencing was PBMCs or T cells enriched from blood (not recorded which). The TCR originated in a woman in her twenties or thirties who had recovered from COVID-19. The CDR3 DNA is TGTGCCAGCAGCGTTAGCCCCCAGGGGGCGGGGTACGAGCAGTACTTC. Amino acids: CASSVSPQGAGYEQYF.